This T cell receptor beta chain was retrieved from a study of blood T cell repertoires in COVID-19. Background on the study: Collection of acute and convalescent COVID-19 samples took place in the United States, Italy and Spain.

CDR1 and CDR2 (germline): SGHVS, FQNEAQ. The CDR3 contains 17 residues. The V and J ends lost 3 bases and 1 base, in that order; junction bases with no gene match: 5. Per the authors' pipeline: Researchers report that nucleated cell counts were estimated from reference gene primer amplification. Data came from immunoSEQ multiplex PCR; TCRdb stores just in-frame clones and leaves some out. V, J and clone size reflect that table, while D and trimming were determined from the DNA. The table shows around 230,000 clones, with less than 90% occurring only once. V usage is TRBV7-8 and J usage is TRBJ1-3; TRBD1 matches at 11 bases. This clonotype was sampled from a woman aged 25 to 39 who had recovered from COVID-19. The sequenced material came from PBMCs or T cells enriched from blood (not recorded which). As DNA, the CDR3 is TGTGCCAGCAGCTTGGCCGGGACAGGGGGTTCTGGAAACACCATATATTTT. Protein product: CASSLAGTGGSGNTIYF.